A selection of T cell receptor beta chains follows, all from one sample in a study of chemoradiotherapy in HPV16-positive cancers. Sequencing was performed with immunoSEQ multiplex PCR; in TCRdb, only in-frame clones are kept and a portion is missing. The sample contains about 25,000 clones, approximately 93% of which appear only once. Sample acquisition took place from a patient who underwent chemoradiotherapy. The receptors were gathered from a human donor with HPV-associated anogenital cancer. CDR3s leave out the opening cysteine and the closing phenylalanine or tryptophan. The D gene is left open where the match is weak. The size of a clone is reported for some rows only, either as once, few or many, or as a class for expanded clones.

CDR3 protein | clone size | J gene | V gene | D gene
SVDREGDTQY | - | TRBJ2-3 | TRBV29-1 | TRBD1
ASSSSARGRNNEQF | - | TRBJ2-1 | TRBV19 | -
ASSSRFTGKETQY | - | TRBJ2-5 | TRBV13 | -
AISEEPSGTGLGEQY | - | TRBJ2-7 | TRBV10-3 | TRBD1
ASSPIPTSGTDTQY | - | TRBJ2-3 | TRBV7-2 | -
SASKGEAF | - | TRBJ1-1 | TRBV20-1 | -
ASSQGQFGYT | - | TRBJ1-2 | TRBV5-1 | TRBD1
ASSAREVSYNSPLH | once | TRBJ1-6 | TRBV7-2 | -
ACRREETQY | - | TRBJ2-5 | TRBV28 | -
ASRSREERGTGELF | - | TRBJ2-2 | TRBV2 | -
ASSLPGQETQY | - | TRBJ2-5 | TRBV7-9 | -
ASSGSSGSGGGYT | once | TRBJ1-2 | TRBV2 | -
ASSLGGRTYEQY | - | TRBJ2-7 | TRBV28 | -
AQGRTGAGEQY | - | TRBJ2-7 | TRBV30 | -
ASSPSVGSGETQY | - | TRBJ2-5 | TRBV7-2 | -
SVEGQGKSTEAF | - | TRBJ1-1 | TRBV29-1 | TRBD1
ASTGEGLTEAF | - | TRBJ1-1 | TRBV2 | -
ASSATLQGREQY | - | TRBJ2-7 | TRBV5-1 | -
ASNPTSVPNEQF | - | TRBJ2-1 | TRBV2 | -
ASSLAGVDTQY | - | TRBJ2-3 | TRBV5-1 | TRBD2
ASSLGLNNEQF | - | TRBJ2-1 | TRBV11-2 | TRBD2
ASSSQGLGWVNEQF | - | TRBJ2-1 | TRBV7-2 | -
AGSEGEWRIYNEQF | - | TRBJ2-1 | TRBV6-1 | -
ASSLGGSSGNTIY | - | TRBJ1-3 | TRBV7-2 | -
ASSLNRYTEAF | - | TRBJ1-1 | TRBV7-6 | -
ASPARLGYGYT | - | TRBJ1-2 | TRBV6-1 | -
ASSLASWELGGYT | - | TRBJ1-2 | TRBV5-1 | -
ASSLGSVPEDYGYT | - | TRBJ1-2 | TRBV5-1 | -
ASSLGEGRGYT | - | TRBJ1-2 | TRBV28 | -
ASSLVQGGGNTEAF | - | TRBJ1-1 | TRBV5-1 | -
ASSLTVQSQETQY | - | TRBJ2-5 | TRBV5-1 | -
ASSLAGGQGNQPQH | - | TRBJ1-5 | TRBV5-4 | TRBD1
ASRDGGRANTEAF | once | TRBJ1-1 | TRBV6-5 | -
ASSPRVDRGYEQY | - | TRBJ2-7 | TRBV28 | TRBD1
ASSLSQGYSYEQY | - | TRBJ2-7 | TRBV27 | -
ASSAGTGKGYT | - | TRBJ1-2 | TRBV6-1 | TRBD1
ASSYGSATSYEQY | - | TRBJ2-7 | TRBV6-6 | -
SVASGQGANTGELF | - | TRBJ2-2 | TRBV29-1 | TRBD1
ASRPTGVNSPLH | few | TRBJ1-6 | TRBV7-9 | -
ASNPGGRDQPQH | - | TRBJ1-5 | TRBV2 | TRBD1
ASSLEGSRGGSTDTQY | - | TRBJ2-3 | TRBV5-1 | TRBD2
ASSLVSRQTNYGYT | - | TRBJ1-2 | TRBV7-8 | -
ASSPRPMAKLF | once | TRBJ1-4 | TRBV11-2 | -
ASSEGYTEAF | - | TRBJ1-1 | TRBV2 | -
SVEGSFQGDETQY | - | TRBJ2-5 | TRBV29-1 | -
ASSLGLATSSYNEQF | - | TRBJ2-1 | TRBV27 | TRBD2
ASSLGPPTSYNEQF | - | TRBJ2-1 | TRBV7-2 | -
ASSQRGATGGYT | - | TRBJ1-2 | TRBV14 | -
ASSYHVGQPQH | - | TRBJ1-5 | TRBV6-6 | -
ASSGPGTGVNREQF | - | TRBJ2-1 | TRBV9 | TRBD1
ASRAGTRAYEQY | - | TRBJ2-7 | TRBV6-5 | TRBD2
ASSLEPTYGYT | few | TRBJ1-2 | TRBV5-4 | -
ASSIRIRAVGTEAF | - | TRBJ1-1 | TRBV19 | -
ASTREGERAGELF | - | TRBJ2-2 | TRBV2 | TRBD2